Here is one T cell receptor (beta chain) with its context. Its antigen remains unidentified. The primer mix had 60 Vbeta and 13 Jbeta primers. The assay was immunoSEQ multiplex PCR, and TCRdb's table has in-frame clones only and misses some. The sample shows about 180,000 clones, around 81% of them seen only once. The CDR3 is 14 residues long. Germline CDR1 reads SGHVS; CDR2 reads FQNEAQ. V lost 4 bases to trimming and J lost 6 bases, with 13 bases between them. The sample belongs to a study of cytomegalovirus exposure and HLA in healthy donors. Study findings and constraints: The authors later found HLA-associated TCR beta chains more clonally expanded than equally common others.

This receptor was identified in a woman in her thirties in good health and CMV-seronegative. Sequenced input: PBMCs. J is TRBJ1-5 and V is TRBV7-8, with D possibly matching TRBD1 (5 bases). In DNA, the CDR3 is TGTGCCAGCAGCTCTAGTGGAGGGGTTCAGCCCCAGCATTTT. Protein sequence: CASSSSGGVQPQHF.